One T cell receptor beta chain is described in this entry. Its cognate antigen is unknown. The sample is drawn from a study of OX40 agonist ivuxolimab in advanced cancers. Study summary: The mean age was about 61 years, ranging from about 23 to 79, with over 70% of participants male.

General study findings and limits: Still undetermined is the antigen specificity of the expanded peripheral T cells.

J gave up 4 bases and V 6 bases, and 8 bases lay outside the gene matches. This CDR3 spans 15 amino acids. The germline V gene encodes CDR1 MNHNY and CDR2 SVGAGI (reference sequence). Some clones are missing from TCRdb's copy, which holds only in-frame ones; the method was immunoSEQ multiplex PCR. The data hold approximately 40,000 clones, with over 80% observed a single time. Here the sequenced sample was CD4+ or CD8+ T cells sorted from blood, taken in a trial of the OX40 agonist ivuxolimab. This TCR came from an adult with an advanced solid tumor such as melanoma, head and neck, liver or kidney cancer. The chain carries TRBV6-6 and TRBJ2-7, with 11 bases aligning to TRBD2. CDR3 DNA sequence: TGTGCCAGCAGGGTGACTAGCGGGGTTTCTTACGAGCAGTACTTC. Protein sequence: CASRVTSGVSYEQYF.